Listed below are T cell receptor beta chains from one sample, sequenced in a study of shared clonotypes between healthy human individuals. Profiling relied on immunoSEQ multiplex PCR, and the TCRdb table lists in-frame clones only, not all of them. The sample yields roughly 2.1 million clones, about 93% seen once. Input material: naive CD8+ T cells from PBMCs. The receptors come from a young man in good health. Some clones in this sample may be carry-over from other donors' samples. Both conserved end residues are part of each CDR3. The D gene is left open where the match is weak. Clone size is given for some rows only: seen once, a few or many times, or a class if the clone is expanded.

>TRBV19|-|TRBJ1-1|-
CASSSFPMGAFF
TGTGCCAGTAGTTCTTTTCCCATGGGGGCTTTCTTT
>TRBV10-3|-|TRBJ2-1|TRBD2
CAISDLGGTSGAGNEQFF
TGTGCCATCAGTGACCTTGGCGGGACTAGCGGGGCGGGGAATGAGCAGTTCTTC
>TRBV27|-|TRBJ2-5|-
CASSLGQGQETQYF
TGTGCCAGCAGTTTAGGGCAGGGGCAAGAGACCCAGTACTTC
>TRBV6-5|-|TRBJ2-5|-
CASSYSITGTQYF
TGTGCCAGCAGTTACTCGATAACGGGGACCCAGTACTTC
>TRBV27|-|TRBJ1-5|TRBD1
CASSPRDRGRNQPQHF
TGTGCCAGCAGTCCACGGGACAGGGGACGCAATCAGCCCCAGCATTTT
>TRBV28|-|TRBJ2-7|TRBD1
CASSLARGSEQYF
TGTGCCAGCAGTTTAGCCAGGGGGTCCGAGCAGTACTTC
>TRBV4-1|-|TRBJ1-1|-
CASSQVSGLNTEAFF
TGCGCCAGCAGCCAAGTCTCTGGGCTGAACACTGAAGCTTTCTTT
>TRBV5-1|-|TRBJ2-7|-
CASSYGRGGTYEQYF
TGCGCCAGCAGCTACGGTAGGGGGGGAACCTACGAGCAGTACTTC
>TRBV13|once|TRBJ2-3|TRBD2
CASSERTSGDTDTQYF
TGTGCCAGCAGCGAGAGGACTAGCGGAGACACAGATACGCAGTATTTT
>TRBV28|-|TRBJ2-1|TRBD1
CASSLWLGQGAANEQFF
TGTGCCAGCAGTTTATGGTTGGGGCAGGGGGCGGCCAATGAGCAGTTCTTC
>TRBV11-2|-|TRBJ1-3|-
CASSPSIRSGNTIYF
TGTGCCAGCAGCCCCTCGATTCGCTCTGGAAACACCATATATTTT
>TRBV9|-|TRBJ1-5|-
CASSVGPSGQPQHF
TGTGCCAGCAGCGTAGGGCCCTCCGGACAGCCCCAGCATTTT
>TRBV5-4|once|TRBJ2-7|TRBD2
CASSPGGFSYEQYF
TGTGCCAGCAGCCCGGGAGGGTTCTCCTACGAGCAGTACTTC
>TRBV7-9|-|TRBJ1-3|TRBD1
CASSFGQGGTGNTIYF
TGTGCCAGCAGCTTCGGACAGGGAGGGACTGGAAACACCATATATTTT
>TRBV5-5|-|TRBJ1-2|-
CASSFTDSTFNYGYTF
TGTGCCAGCAGCTTTACCGACAGCACTTTTAACTATGGCTACACCTTC
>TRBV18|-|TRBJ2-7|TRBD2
CASSPPGPSGSSYEQYF
TGTGCCAGCTCACCACCGGGTCCTAGCGGCTCCTCCTACGAGCAGTACTTC
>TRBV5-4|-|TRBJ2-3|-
CASSSYEDRTDTQYF
TGTGCCAGCAGCTCGTATGAAGACCGCACAGATACGCAGTATTTT
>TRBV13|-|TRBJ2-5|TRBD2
CASSLARTSEDQETQYF
TGTGCCAGCAGCTTGGCCCGGACTAGCGAAGATCAAGAGACCCAGTACTTC
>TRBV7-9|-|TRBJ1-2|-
CASSYAQPHYGYTF
TGTGCCAGCAGCTATGCGCAGCCGCACTATGGCTACACCTTC
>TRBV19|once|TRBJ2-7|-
CASSIQNLGGSYEQYF
TGTGCCAGTAGTATTCAGAACCTGGGCGGCTCCTACGAGCAGTACTTC
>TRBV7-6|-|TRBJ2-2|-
CASIPGVGVGAGELFF
TGTGCCAGCATCCCGGGCGTGGGAGTGGGCGCCGGGGAGCTGTTTTTT
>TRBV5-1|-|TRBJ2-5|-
CASSIRPSIKETQYF
TGCGCCAGCAGCATTCGACCGTCTATAAAAGAGACCCAGTACTTC
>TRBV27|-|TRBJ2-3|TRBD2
CASSLSTGLAVSTDTQYF
TGTGCCAGCAGTTTATCGACCGGTCTAGCGGTGAGCACAGATACGCAGTATTTT
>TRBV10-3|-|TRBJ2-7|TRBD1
CAISDPGQGSYEQYF
TGTGCCATCAGTGACCCGGGACAGGGTTCCTACGAGCAGTACTTC
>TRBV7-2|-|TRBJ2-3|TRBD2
CASLNRAGGPWAEDTQYF
TGTGCCAGCCTTAATCGAGCGGGAGGGCCGTGGGCTGAAGATACGCAGTATTTT
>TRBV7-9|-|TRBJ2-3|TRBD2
CASSLGFSAGGGTDTQYF
TGTGCCAGCAGCTTAGGTTTTTCGGCGGGAGGGGGCACAGATACGCAGTATTTT
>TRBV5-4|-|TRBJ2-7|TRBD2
CASSLAGGTYEQYF
TGTGCCAGCAGCTTGGCGGGAGGTACCTACGAGCAGTACTTC
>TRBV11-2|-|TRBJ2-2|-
CASSAGYTGELFF
TGTGCCAGCAGCGCAGGGTACACCGGGGAGCTGTTTTTT
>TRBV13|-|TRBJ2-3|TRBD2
CASSLAGRGGPDTQYF
TGTGCCAGCAGCTTAGCCGGGAGGGGGGGACCAGATACGCAGTATTTT
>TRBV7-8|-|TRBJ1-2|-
CASSPTTGQTNYGYTF
TGTGCCAGCAGCCCCACGACGGGACAAACTAACTATGGCTACACCTTC
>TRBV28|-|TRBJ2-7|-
CASSISRDPRWSYEQYF
TGTGCCAGCAGTATCAGCCGGGACCCTCGATGGTCCTACGAGCAGTACTTC
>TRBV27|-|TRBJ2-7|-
CASSLSSYEQYF
TGTGCCAGCAGTTTATCATCCTACGAGCAGTACTTC
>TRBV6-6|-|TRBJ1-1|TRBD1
CASRDRGINTEAFF
TGTGCCAGCAGGGACAGGGGCATAAACACTGAAGCTTTCTTT
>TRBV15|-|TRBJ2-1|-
CATSRDRDLSELASSYNEQFF
TGTGCCACCAGCAGAGATAGGGACTTGTCCGAATTGGCTTCCTCCTACAATGAGCAGTTCTTC
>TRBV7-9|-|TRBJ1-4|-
CASSFGSANEKLFF
TGTGCCAGCAGCTTCGGCAGTGCTAATGAAAAACTGTTTTTT
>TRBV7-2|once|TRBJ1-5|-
CASSRGGILNQPQHF
TGTGCCAGCAGTAGAGGGGGGATCTTAAATCAGCCCCAGCATTTT
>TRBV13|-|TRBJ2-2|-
CASSLSGNTGELFF
TGTGCCAGCAGCTTATCCGGGAACACCGGGGAGCTGTTTTTT
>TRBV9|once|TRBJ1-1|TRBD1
CASSETGRAEAFF
TGTGCCAGCAGCGAGACAGGGAGGGCTGAAGCTTTCTTT
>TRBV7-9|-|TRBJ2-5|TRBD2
CASTFGWREGPETQYF
TGTGCCAGCACGTTTGGTTGGCGGGAGGGCCCAGAGACCCAGTACTTC
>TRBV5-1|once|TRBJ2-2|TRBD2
CASSSRTSGRMNTGELFF
TGCGCCAGCAGCTCCAGGACTAGCGGGAGGATGAACACCGGGGAGCTGTTTTTT
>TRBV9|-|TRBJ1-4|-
CASSVEAAGNEKLFF
TGTGCCAGCAGCGTAGAGGCGGCAGGGAATGAAAAACTGTTTTTT
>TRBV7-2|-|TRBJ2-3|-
CASSQTYTGFGDTQYF
TGTGCCAGCAGCCAAACCTATACAGGGTTTGGAGATACGCAGTATTTT
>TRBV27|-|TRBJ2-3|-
CASSTENRLSTDTQYF
TGTGCCAGCTCGACTGAGAACAGGCTTAGCACAGATACGCAGTATTTT
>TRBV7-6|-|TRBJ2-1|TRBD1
CASSQQQGNEQFF
TGTGCCAGCAGCCAACAACAGGGGAATGAGCAGTTCTTC
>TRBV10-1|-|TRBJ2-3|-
CASSEEDRDTQYF
TGCGCCAGCAGTGAGGAGGACAGAGATACGCAGTATTTT
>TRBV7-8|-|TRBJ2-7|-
CASSSSWGDYEQYF
TGTGCCAGCAGCTCCTCCTGGGGGGACTACGAGCAGTACTTC